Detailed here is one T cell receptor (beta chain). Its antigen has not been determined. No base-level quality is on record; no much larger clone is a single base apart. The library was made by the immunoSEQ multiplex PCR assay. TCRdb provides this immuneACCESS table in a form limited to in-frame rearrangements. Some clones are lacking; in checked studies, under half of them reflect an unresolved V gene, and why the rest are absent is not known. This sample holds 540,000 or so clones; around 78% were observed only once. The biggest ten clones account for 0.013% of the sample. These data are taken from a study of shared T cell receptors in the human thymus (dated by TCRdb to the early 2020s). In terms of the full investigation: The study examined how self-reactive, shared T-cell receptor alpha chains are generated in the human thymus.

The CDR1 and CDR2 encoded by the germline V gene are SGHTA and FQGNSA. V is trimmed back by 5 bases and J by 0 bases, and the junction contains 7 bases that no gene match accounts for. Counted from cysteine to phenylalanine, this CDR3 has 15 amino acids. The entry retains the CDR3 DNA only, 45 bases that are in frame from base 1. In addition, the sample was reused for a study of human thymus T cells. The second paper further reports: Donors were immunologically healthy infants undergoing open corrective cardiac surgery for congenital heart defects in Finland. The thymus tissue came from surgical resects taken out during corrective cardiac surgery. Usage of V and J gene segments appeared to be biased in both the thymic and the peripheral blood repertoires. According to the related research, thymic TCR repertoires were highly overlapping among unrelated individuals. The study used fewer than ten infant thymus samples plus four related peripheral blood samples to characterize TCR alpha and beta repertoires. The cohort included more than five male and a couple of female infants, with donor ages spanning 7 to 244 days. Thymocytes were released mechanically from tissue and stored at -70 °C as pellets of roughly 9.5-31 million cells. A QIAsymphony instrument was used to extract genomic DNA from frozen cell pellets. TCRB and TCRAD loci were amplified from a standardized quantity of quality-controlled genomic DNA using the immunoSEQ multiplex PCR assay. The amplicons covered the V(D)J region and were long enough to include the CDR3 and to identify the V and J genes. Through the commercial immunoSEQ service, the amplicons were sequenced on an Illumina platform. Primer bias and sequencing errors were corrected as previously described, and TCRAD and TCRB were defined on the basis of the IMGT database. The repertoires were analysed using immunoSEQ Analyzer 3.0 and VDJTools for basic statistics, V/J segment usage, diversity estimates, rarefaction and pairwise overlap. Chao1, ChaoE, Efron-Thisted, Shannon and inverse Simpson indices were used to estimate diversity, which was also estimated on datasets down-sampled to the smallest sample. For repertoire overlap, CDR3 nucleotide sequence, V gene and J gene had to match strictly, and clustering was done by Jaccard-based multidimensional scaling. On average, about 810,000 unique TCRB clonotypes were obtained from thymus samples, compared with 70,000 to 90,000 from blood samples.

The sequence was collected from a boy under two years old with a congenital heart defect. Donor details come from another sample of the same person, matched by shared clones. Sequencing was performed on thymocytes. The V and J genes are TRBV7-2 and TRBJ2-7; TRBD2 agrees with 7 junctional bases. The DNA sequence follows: TGTGCCAGCAGCCCATCCGGGAGGAGCTCCTACGAGCAGTACTTC. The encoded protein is CASSPSGRSSYEQYF.